Below, one T cell receptor beta chain is given with its context. It has no known antigen specificity. Per-base qualities were not stored, and no clone one base away is much larger. These data originate in a study of blood T cells in healthy people across ages (dated by TCRdb to the mid-2010s). Regarding the research as a whole: Template switching captured roughly one uniquely barcoded TCR beta cDNA molecule per two T cells in model experiments. Age-related changes in TCR beta repertoire diversity were measured in the study by deep sequencing normalized with unique cDNA molecular identifiers. Donors were grouped into four age groups: young (average roughly 16 years), middle-aged (39), aged (around 60) and long-lived (about 90). Using the same blood draw, the study looked at two additional independent replicas of 1 million unique cDNA reads for two donors, one aged 18 to 29 and the other aged 80 or older. The full study reports these points: Estimates of total diversity based on one million sequenced T cells were regarded as lower bounds and as underestimates. Observed TCR beta diversity correlated strongly with the percentage of naive T cells measured by flow cytometry. Bulk unsorted PBMC profiling prevented conclusive comparison of naive and antigen-experienced compartments. The long-lived group showed more naive CD4+ T cells, fewer expanded clones and increased TCR diversity than the aged group, suggesting age selection. As age increased, observed TCR beta diversity per million T cells dropped in a roughly linear way, and a significant reduction was already evident by age around 41. The CMV infection status of donors was not known, potentially confounding age-related changes in expanded clonotypes.

Donors were 35 to 40 systemically healthy Caucasian individuals from Russia aged roughly 6 to 90 years. Each donor gave 9.5 to 10 milliliters of peripheral blood, drawn into EDTA-treated Vacutainer tubes. PBMCs were isolated by Ficoll-Paque density-gradient centrifugation, with at least 7 million obtained per sample. Trizol reagent was used to extract total RNA from the PBMCs, yielding at least 5.5 micrograms per sample. For every donor, flow cytometry on a PBMC aliquot measured the percentage of naive CD45RAhigh/CD27high T cells. Libraries were made using 5' RACE. Sequencing relied on an Illumina HiSeq 2500. The second PCR ran for about 7 to 11 cycles and used a J-beta primer mix along with a sample-barcoded 5' primer. Each TCR beta cDNA molecule received a unique molecular identifier from a template-switch 5' adaptor carrying 12 random nucleotides. At least 2.5 million CDR3-containing paired-end reads were obtained from each sample. All of the RNA was converted into first-strand cDNA using the Mint cDNA synthesis kit, with a TRBC-specific oligonucleotide serving as the primer. Following uracil-DNA glycosylase treatment, all cDNA underwent a first 18-cycle PCR with the universal primers M1SS and BC2_uni_R. As for the original processing: For normalization, 1 million high-quality reads, each with a distinct molecular identifier, were randomly selected from each sample. Instead of being binned into consensus sequences, reads with shared molecular identifiers were discarded. CDR3 identification, clonotype clustering and error correction used MiTCR with a Q25 quality threshold and the strictest error-elimination algorithm. A nonparametric unseen species model with Euler transformation was used to estimate lower-bound total TCR beta diversity. TCRdb reran the public reads through fastp at Q25 and MiXCR, keeping productive beta chains. Rows merge per CDR3 protein into single entries with the most common DNA and genes. In this record, the V and J calls reflect TCRdb's handling and not the investigators' own analysis. For this sample there are around 800,000 distinct CDR3 sequences; 25% to 30% appear just once. The leading ten clones occupy around 2.9% of the sample.

CDR1 and CDR2 are drawn from the germline V gene: SQVTM, ANQGSEA. Including the terminal cysteine and phenylalanine, the CDR3 comprises 12 residues. The read is trimmed to its CDR3 DNA, 36 bases read in frame from base 1. Cut back by 5 bases and 0 bases, the V and J ends lie 8 bases apart. These data are also associated with another study on T cells of mothers and their children. Per the second study: Nine systemically healthy Caucasian individuals, comprising three mothers and their six children, were included as donors. cDNA synthesis consumed the entire amount of extracted RNA, loaded at approximately 1.6 ug RNA in each 15 ul reaction. In the second PCR, sample barcodes and 2-4 random nucleotides were introduced via the M1S primer. Over 8.5 million TCR beta CDR3 reads were obtained for each mother, and about 3 million reads were obtained for each child. Thymic selection shapes the output of TCR recombination in a similar way in related and unrelated pairs, and inherited differences have a minor effect. Related mother-child pairs always showed normalized repertoire overlap that was slightly higher than in unrelated mother-child pairs, though the difference was never significant. Persistent microchimeric T cell clones were not detected, at a sensitivity of approximately 100 clones per million clonotypes. To look for features that set related mother-child pairs apart from unrelated individuals, the researchers ran deep NGS to compare the TCR beta repertoires of mothers and children. Mothers averaged around 43 +/- 4 years of age and children averaged about 12 +/- 4 years. Libraries were sequenced on Illumina HiSeq 2000 with 100+100 nt paired-end reads after adapter ligation with NEBNext reagents. To prevent cross-contamination, the mother and child libraries were prepared a month apart and were sequenced in separate runs. Between roughly 500,000 and 2,300,000 distinct TCR beta clonotypes were identified per donor. Naive TCR beta clonotypes were estimated from low-frequency clonotypes matched to each donor's FACS-determined naive share, without sorting.

The chain couples TRBV29-1 to TRBJ2-7; perhaps TRBD1 is the D gene, with 6 bases matching. Material: blood. This TCR derives from a boy younger than 18 in good health. CDR3 sequence: CSVRTASYEQYF. The DNA sequence is given as TGCAGCGTTCGGACAGCCTCCTACGAGCAGTACTTC.